This note documents a single T cell receptor (beta chain) sequence. Antigen: not known. V was shortened by 8 bases and J by 3 bases, with 17 bases between the two germline ends. The CDR3 sequence is 15 residues long. The germline V gene has CDR1 MNHEY and CDR2 SMNVEV (reference sequence). These data are taken from a study of pediatric ulcerative colitis. Study-wide results and limits: Total lymphocyte DNA, not sorted subsets, was the template. Rectal pinch biopsies may have included blood-derived T cells, especially in patients with overt colitis. In rectum, acute severe colitis had expanded clones and less diversity.

One to two pinch biopsies were taken from the rectum during colonoscopy. This was a survey-level run. Here immunoSEQ multiplex PCR was the method, and the copy in TCRdb shows in-frame clones only, minus some. The sample holds 20,000 to 25,000 clones, 71% seen once. Specimen: gut tissue. The clonotype was recovered from a boy younger than 18 with severe ulcerative colitis. The chain uses TRBV27 and TRBJ2-1; D is possibly TRBD1 or TRBD2 (6 bases each). The CDR3 is CASFMGGPSYNEQFF. CDR3 in DNA: TGTGCCAGCTTTATGGGGGGCCCCAGCTACAATGAGCAGTTCTTC.